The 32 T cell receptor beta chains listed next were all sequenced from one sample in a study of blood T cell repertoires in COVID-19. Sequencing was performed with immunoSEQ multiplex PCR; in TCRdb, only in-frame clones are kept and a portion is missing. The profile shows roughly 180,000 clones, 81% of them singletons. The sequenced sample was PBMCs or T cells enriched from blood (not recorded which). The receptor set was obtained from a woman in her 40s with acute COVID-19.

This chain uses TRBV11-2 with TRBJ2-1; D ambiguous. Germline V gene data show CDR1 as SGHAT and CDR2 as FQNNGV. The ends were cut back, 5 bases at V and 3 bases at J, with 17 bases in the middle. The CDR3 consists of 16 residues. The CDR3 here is CASSPTEERLYNEQFF. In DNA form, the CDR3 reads TGTGCCAGCAGCCCGACCGAGGAGCGCCTCTACAATGAGCAGTTCTTC.

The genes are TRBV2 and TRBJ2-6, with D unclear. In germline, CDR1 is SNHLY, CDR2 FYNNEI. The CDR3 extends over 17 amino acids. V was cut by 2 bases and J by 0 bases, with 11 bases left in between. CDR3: CASSERERVSGANVLTF. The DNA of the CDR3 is TGTGCCAGCAGTGAAAGAGAACGCGTCTCTGGGGCCAACGTCCTGACTTTC.

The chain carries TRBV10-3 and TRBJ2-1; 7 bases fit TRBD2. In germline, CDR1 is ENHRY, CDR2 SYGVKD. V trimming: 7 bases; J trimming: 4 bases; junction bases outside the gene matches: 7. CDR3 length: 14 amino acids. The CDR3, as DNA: TGTGCCATCACCGGACTAGGCGTTTACAATGAGCAGTTCTTC. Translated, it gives CAITGLGVYNEQFF.

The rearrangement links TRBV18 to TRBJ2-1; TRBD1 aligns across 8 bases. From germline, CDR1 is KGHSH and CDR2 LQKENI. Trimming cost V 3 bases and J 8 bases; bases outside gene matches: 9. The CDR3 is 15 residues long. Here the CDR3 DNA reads TGTGCCAGCTCACCCCTCAGGCAGGGGGCCTATGAGCAGTTCTTC. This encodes CASSPLRQGAYEQFF.

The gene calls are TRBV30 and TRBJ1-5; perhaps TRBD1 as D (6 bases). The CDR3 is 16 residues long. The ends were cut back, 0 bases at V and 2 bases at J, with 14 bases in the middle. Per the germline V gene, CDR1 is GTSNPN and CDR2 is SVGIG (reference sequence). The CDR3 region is CAWSVRGGRGNQPQHF. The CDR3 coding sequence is TGTGCCTGGAGTGTACGGGGGGGCCGGGGCAATCAGCCCCAGCATTTT.

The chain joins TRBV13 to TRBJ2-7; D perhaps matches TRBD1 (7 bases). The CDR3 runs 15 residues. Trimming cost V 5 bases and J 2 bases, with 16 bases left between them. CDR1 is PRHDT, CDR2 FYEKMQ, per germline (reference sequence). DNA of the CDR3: TGTGCCAGCAGCCGACTGACAGGGACTCCCTACGAGCAGTACTTC. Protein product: CASSRLTGTPYEQYF.

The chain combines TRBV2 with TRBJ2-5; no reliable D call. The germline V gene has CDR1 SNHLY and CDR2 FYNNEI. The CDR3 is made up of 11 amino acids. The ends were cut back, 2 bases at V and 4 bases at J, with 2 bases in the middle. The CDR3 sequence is CASSERETQYF. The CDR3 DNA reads TGTGCCAGCAGTGAACGAGAGACCCAGTACTTC.

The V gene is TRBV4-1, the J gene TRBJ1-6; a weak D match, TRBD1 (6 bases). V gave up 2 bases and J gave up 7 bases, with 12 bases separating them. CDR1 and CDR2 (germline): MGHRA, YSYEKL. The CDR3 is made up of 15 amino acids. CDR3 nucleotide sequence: TGCGCCAGCAGCCAAACAGGGTGGGGCAATTCACCCCTCCACTTT. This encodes CASSQTGWGNSPLHF.

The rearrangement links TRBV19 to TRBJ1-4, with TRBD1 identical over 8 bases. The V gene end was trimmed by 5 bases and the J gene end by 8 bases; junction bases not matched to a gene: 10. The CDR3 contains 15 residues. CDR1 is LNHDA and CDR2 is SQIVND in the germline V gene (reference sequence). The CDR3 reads CASSGYGQGVEKLFF. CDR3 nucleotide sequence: TGTGCCAGTAGTGGTTACGGACAGGGAGTGGAAAAACTGTTTTTT.

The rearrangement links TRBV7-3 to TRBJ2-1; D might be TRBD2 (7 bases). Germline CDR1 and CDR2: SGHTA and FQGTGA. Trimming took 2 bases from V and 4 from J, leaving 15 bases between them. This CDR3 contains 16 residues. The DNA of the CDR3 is TGTGCCAGCAGCTTACGGGGTGGGAGGGGGTACAATGAGCAGTTCTTC. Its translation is CASSLRGGRGYNEQFF.

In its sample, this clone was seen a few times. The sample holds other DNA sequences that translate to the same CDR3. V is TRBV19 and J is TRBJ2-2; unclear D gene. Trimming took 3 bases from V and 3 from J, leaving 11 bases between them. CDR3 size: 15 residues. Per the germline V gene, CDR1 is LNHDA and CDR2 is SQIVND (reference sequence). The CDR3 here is CASSIGGRYTGELFF. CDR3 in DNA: TGTGCCAGTAGTATTGGTGGGCGTTACACCGGGGAGCTGTTTTTT.

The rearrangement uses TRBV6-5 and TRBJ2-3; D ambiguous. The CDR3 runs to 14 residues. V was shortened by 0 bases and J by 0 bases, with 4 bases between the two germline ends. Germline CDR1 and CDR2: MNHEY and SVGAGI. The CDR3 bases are TGTGCCAGCAGTTACTCGAGGAGCACAGATACGCAGTATTTT. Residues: CASSYSRSTDTQYF.

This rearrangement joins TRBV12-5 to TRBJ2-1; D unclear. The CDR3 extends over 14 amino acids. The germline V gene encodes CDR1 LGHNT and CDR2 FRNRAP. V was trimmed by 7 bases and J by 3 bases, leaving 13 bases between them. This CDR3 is CASDRPGYYNEQFF. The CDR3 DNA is TGTGCTAGTGACCGACCCGGGTACTACAATGAGCAGTTCTTC.

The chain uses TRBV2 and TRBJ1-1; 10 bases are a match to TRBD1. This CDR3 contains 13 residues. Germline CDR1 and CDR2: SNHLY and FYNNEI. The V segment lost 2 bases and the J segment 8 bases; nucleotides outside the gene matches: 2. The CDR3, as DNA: TGTGCCAGCAGTGAAAGGACAGGGGGGGAAGCTTTCTTT. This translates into CASSERTGGEAFF.

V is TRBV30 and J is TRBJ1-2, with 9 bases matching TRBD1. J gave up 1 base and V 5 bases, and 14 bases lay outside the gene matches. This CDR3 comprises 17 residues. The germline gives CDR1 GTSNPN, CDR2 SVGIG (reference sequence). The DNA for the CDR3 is TGTGCCTGGTTTAGCCCTCGGACAGGGGCCTATAACTATGGCTACACCTTC. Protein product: CAWFSPRTGAYNYGYTF.

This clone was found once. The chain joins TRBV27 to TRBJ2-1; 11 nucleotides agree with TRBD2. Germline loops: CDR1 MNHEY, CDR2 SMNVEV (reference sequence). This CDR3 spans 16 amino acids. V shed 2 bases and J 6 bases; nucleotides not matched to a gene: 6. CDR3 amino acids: CASSLLAGGSGNEQFF. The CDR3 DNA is TGTGCCAGCAGTTTACTAGCGGGAGGAAGCGGCAATGAGCAGTTCTTC.

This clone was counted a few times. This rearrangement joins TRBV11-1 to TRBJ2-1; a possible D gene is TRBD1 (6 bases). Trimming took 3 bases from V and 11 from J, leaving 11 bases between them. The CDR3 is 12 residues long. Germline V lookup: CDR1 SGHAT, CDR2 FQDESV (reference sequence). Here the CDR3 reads CASSFSQGQQFF. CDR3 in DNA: TGTGCCAGCAGCTTTTCACAGGGTCAGCAGTTCTTC.

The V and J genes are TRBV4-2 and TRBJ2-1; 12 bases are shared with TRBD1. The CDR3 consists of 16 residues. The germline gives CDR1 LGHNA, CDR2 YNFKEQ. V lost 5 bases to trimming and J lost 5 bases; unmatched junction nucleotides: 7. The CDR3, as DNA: TGTGCCAGCAGCAGGCAGGGACAGGGGGCGGACAATGAGCAGTTCTTC. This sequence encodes CASSRQGQGADNEQFF.

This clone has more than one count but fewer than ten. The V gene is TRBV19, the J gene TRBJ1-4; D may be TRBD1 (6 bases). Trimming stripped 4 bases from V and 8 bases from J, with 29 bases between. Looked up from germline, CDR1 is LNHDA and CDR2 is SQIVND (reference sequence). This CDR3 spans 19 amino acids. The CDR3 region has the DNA TGTGCCAGTAGTACCTTCGTGACAGGCCTCCAACCCACGGAAGAAAAACTGTTTTTT. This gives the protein CASSTFVTGLQPTEEKLFF.

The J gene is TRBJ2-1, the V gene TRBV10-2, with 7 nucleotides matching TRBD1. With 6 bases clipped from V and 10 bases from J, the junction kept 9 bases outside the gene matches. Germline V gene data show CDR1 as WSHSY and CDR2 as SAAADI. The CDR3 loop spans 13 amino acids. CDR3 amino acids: CASRPQGLGEQFF. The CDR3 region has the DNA TGCGCCAGCAGGCCACAGGGGTTGGGCGAGCAGTTCTTC.

CDR3 sequence (DNA): TGTGCCAGCAGCCCCAACGAGCGGGGGAGCACAGATACGCAGTATTTT. As protein: CASSPNERGSTDTQYF. The chain is built from TRBV7-6 and TRBJ2-3, with 8 bases lining up with TRBD2. From germline, CDR1 is SGHVS and CDR2 FNYEAQ. V gave up 5 bases and J gave up 0 bases; unmatched junction bases: 7. CDR3 length: 16 residues.

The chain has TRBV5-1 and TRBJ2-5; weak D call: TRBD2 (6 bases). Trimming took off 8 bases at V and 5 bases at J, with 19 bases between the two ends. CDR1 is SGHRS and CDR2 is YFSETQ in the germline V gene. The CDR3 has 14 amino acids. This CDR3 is CASRDSFADETQYF. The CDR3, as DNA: TGCGCCAGTCGGGACTCCTTCGCCGACGAGACCCAGTACTTC.

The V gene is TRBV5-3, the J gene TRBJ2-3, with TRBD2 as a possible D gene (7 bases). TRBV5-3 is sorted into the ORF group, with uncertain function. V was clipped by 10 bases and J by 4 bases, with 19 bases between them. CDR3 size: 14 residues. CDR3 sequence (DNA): TGTGCCCCGAGGCGGGGGCTACCGGCAGATACGCAGTATTTT. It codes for CAPRRGLPADTQYF.

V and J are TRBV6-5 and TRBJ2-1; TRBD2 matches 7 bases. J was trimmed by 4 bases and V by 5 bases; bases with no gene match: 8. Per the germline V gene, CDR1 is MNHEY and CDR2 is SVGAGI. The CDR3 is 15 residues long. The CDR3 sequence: CASSLTSVPYNEQFF. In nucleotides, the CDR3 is TGTGCCAGCAGTCTTACTAGCGTACCATACAATGAGCAGTTCTTC.

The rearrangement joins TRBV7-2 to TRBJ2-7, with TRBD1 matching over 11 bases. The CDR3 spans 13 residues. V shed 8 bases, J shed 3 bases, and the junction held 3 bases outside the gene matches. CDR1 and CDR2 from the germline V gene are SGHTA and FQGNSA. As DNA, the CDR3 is TGTGCCAGCGGACAGGGGGCGAACTACGAGCAGTACTTC. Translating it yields CASGQGANYEQYF.

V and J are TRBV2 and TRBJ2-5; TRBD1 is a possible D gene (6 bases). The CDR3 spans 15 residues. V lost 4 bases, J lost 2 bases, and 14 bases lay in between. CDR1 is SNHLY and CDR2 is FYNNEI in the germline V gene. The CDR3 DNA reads TGTGCCAGCAGTGGTTTTTCAGGACAGCAAGAGACCCAGTACTTC. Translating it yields CASSGFSGQQETQYF. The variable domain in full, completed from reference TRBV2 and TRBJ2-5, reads EPEVTQTPSHQVTQMGQEVILRCVPISNHLYFYWYRQILGQKVEFLVSFYNNEISEKSEIFDDQFSVERPDGSNFTLKIRSTKLEDSAMYFCASSGFSGQQETQYFGPGTRLLVL.

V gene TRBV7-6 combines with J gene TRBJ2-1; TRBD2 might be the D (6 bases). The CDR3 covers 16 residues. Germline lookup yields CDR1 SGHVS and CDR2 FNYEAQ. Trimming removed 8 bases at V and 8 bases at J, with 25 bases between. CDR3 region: CASSLTAGRSMYEQFF. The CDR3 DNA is TGTGCCAGCTCTTTAACGGCGGGAAGGTCTATGTATGAGCAGTTCTTC.

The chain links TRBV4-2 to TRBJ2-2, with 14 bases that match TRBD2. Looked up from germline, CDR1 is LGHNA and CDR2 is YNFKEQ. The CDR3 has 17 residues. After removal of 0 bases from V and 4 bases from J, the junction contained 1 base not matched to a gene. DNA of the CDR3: TGTGCCAGCAGCCAAGAGACTAGCGGGAGGGCCACCGGGGAGCTGTTTTTT. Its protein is CASSQETSGRATGELFF.

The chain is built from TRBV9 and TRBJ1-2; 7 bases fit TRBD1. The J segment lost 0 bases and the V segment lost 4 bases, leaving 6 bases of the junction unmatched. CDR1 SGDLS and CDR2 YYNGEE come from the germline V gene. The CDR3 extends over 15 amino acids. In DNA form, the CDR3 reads TGTGCCAGCAGCCCCCGGGACAGCTCTAACTATGGCTACACCTTC. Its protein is CASSPRDSSNYGYTF.

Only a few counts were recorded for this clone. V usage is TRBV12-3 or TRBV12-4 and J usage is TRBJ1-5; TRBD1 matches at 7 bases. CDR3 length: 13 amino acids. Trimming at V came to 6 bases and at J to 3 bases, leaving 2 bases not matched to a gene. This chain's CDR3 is CASSGTANQPQHF. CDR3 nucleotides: TGTGCCAGCAGCGGGACAGCCAATCAGCCCCAGCATTTT.

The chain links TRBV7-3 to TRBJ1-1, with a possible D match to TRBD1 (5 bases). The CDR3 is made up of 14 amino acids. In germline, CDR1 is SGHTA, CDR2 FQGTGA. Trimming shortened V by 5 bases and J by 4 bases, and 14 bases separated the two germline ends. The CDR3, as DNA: TGTGCCAGCAGCCCCGCCGGGGGGTCCACTGAAGCTTTCTTT. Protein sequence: CASSPAGGSTEAFF.

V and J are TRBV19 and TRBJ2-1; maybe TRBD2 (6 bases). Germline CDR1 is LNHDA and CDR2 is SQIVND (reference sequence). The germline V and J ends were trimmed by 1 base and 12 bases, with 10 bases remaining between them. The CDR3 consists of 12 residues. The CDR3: CASSIGLGPQFF. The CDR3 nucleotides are TGTGCCAGTAGTATAGGACTAGGACCGCAGTTCTTC.